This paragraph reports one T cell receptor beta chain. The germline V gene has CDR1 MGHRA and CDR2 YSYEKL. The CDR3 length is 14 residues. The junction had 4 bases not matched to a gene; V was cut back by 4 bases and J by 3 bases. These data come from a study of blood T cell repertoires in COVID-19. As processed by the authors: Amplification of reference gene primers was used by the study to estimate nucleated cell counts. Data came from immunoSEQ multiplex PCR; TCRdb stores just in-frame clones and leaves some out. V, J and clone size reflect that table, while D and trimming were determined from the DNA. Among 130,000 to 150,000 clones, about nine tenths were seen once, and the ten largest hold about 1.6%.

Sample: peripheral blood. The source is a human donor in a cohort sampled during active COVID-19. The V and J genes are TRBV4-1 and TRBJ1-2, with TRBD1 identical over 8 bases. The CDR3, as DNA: TGCGCCAGCAGCCTAGGACAGGGACACTATGGCTACACCTTC. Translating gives CASSLGQGHYGYTF.